This T cell receptor beta chain stems from a study of T cell repertoires in cytomegalovirus infection. General observations from the study: Dominating the ex vivo response were HLA-C-restricted CMV-specific TCR beta clonotypes. CMV carriers having the relevant HLA were flagged by cumulative public TCR beta family frequency.

Each CDR3 protein is one row after TCRdb ran MiXCR on the reads. The sample yields hundreds of thousands of distinct CDR3 sequences, roughly a sixth seen once. Germline-derived CDR1 and CDR2 are MNHEY and SVGEGT. The trim removed 6 bases at V and 0 bases at J, leaving 8 bases unmatched. The CDR3 has 17 residues. For this clonotype: Its specificity is not known.

This TCR came from a human donor in good health (CMV status not recorded). Some clones in this sample may be carry-over from other donors' samples. This rearrangement joins TRBV6-2 or TRBV6-3 to TRBJ2-5; 12 nucleotides align to TRBD2. Source material: PBMCs. CDR3 residues: CASSLGLAGPYQETQYF. The CDR3 coding sequence is TGTGCCAGCAGCCTAGGACTAGCGGGACCGTACCAAGAGACCCAGTACTTC.